The 17 T cell receptor beta chains given below trace back to one sample, sequenced in a study of T cell changes during pregnancy in multiple sclerosis. TCRdb's copy holds only in-frame clones and misses some; the assay was immunoSEQ multiplex PCR. The table has 110,000 or so clones, about 94% seen once. The sample here was peripheral blood, taken before pregnancy. The receptors here all came from a female donor with multiple sclerosis, enrolled in a pregnancy study.

The V call is TRBV4-1, the J call TRBJ2-3; tentatively, D is TRBD2 (5 bases). The CDR3 consists of 15 residues. Between the trimmed V and J ends, which lost 8 bases and 1 base, there was a span of 16 bases. CDR1 is MGHRA, CDR2 YSYEKL, per germline. The CDR3 sequence: CASGGGPVGTDTQYF. CDR3 nucleotide sequence: TGCGCCAGCGGAGGTGGGCCGGTGGGCACAGATACGCAGTATTTT.

The V and J genes are TRBV7-9 and TRBJ2-7; possible D gene TRBD2, 5 bases. The CDR3 is 15 residues long. Germline CDR1 SEHNR, CDR2 FQNEAQ (reference sequence). V lost 1 base, J lost 3 bases, and 13 bases lay in between. This CDR3 reads CASSLDSLRVYEQYF. The CDR3 DNA reads as TGTGCCAGCAGCTTAGACTCTCTGAGGGTCTACGAGCAGTACTTC.

This clone was recorded once. This chain joins TRBV5-6 and TRBJ2-5, with a weak D call TRBD1 (6 bases). This CDR3 comprises 16 residues. The germline V gene encodes CDR1 SGHDT and CDR2 YYEEEE. Trimming removed 4 bases from V and 5 bases from J, with 21 bases in between. The CDR3 loop reads CASSPLGPGAGETQYF. The CDR3 coding sequence is TGTGCCAGCAGCCCTTTGGGACCAGGGGCCGGGGAGACCCAGTACTTC.

This clone has ten or more counts. The sample contains more than one DNA sequence encoding this CDR3. The chain couples TRBV19 to TRBJ1-5, with 8 bases lining up with TRBD1. The CDR3 covers 15 residues. The V and J ends lost 4 bases and 6 bases, in that order; junction bases with no gene match: 8. CDR1 LNHDA and CDR2 SQIVND come from the germline V gene (reference sequence). The CDR3 region has the DNA TGTGCCAGTAGTACACCCGGACAGGGCACTCAGCCCCAGCATTTT. Translated: CASSTPGQGTQPQHF.

There are a few counts of this clone. V is TRBV19 and J is TRBJ1-1; 7 nucleotides match TRBD1. Germline V gene sequence: CDR1 LNHDA, CDR2 SQIVND (reference sequence). V dropped 8 bases and J dropped 0; count of bases not matched to a gene: 3. The CDR3 sequence is 13 residues long. CDR3: CASGGQLNTEAFF. CDR3 nucleotide sequence: TGTGCCAGTGGGGGACAGCTGAACACTGAAGCTTTCTTT.

V is TRBV7-2 and J is TRBJ1-6, with 7 nucleotides matching TRBD1. The trim removed 5 bases at V and 6 bases at J, leaving 7 bases unmatched. The CDR3 runs to 15 residues. Germline loops: CDR1 SGHTA, CDR2 FQGNSA. DNA for the CDR3: TGTGCCAGCAGCGGCGCGGGACAGTTTAATTCACCCCTCCACTTT. Translating gives CASSGAGQFNSPLHF.

The chain has TRBV18 and TRBJ2-2; possibly TRBD2 for D (5 bases). The ends were cut back, 10 bases at V and 1 base at J, with 13 bases in the middle. The CDR3 totals 14 residues. Per germline, CDR1 KGHSH and CDR2 LQKENI. CDR3 DNA sequence: TGTGCCACCCCGTTTGGGAGGAACACCGGGGAGCTGTTTTTT. Translated: CATPFGRNTGELFF. The whole variable domain, remainder taken from reference TRBV18 and TRBJ2-2, is NAGVMQNPRHLVRRRGQEARLRCSPMKGHSHVYWYRQLPEEGLKFMVYLQKENIIDESGMPKERFSAEFPKEGPSILRIQQVVRGDSAAYFCATPFGRNTGELFFGEGSRLTVL.

The chain joins TRBV5-1 to TRBJ2-3; D unclear. Germline V lookup: CDR1 SGHRS, CDR2 YFSETQ. This CDR3 comprises 14 residues. Trimming pared 3 bases from V and 3 bases from J, leaving 11 bases between. CDR3 sequence: CASSSSPGTDTQYF. CDR3 nucleotide sequence: TGCGCCAGCAGCTCCAGTCCCGGGACAGATACGCAGTATTTT.

This rearrangement joins TRBV4-1 to TRBJ1-1; D possibly corresponds to TRBD1 (6 bases). This CDR3 contains 18 residues. The germline V gene encodes CDR1 MGHRA and CDR2 YSYEKL. The V gene lost 0 bases and the J gene lost 8 bases, with 25 bases spanning the gap. The CDR3 loop is CASSQDPRQAYFDKEAFF. The CDR3, as DNA: TGCGCCAGCAGCCAAGACCCCCGACAGGCCTATTTCGATAAGGAAGCTTTCTTT.

This clone appeared a few times. The V and J genes are TRBV18 and TRBJ1-6; no definite D call. Trimming stripped 6 bases from V and 0 bases from J, with 9 bases between. The CDR3 runs 15 residues. Germline-derived CDR1 and CDR2 are KGHSH and LQKENI. DNA of the CDR3: TGTGCCAGCTCCCTCGCTAGCTCCTATAATTCACCCCTCCACTTT. Translation: CASSLASSYNSPLHF.

The chain carries TRBV6-5 and TRBJ1-5; D gene ambiguous. CDR1 and CDR2 from the germline V gene are MNHEY and SVGAGI. The CDR3 is 12 residues long. Between the trimmed V and J ends, which lost 6 bases and 10 bases, there was a span of 13 bases. For the CDR3, the DNA is TGTGCCAGCAGCTTGTTGGCGGAACCCCAGCATTTT. Translation: CASSLLAEPQHF.

The gene calls are TRBV15 and TRBJ2-3, with a weak D call TRBD2 (5 bases). The germline V gene encodes CDR1 LNHNV and CDR2 YYDKDF (reference sequence). V lost 5 bases and J 0 bases, leaving 15 bases between the germline ends. The CDR3 extends over 16 amino acids. Written as DNA, the CDR3 is TGTGCCACCAGCGGTCCCAGGACTTCTAGCACAGATACGCAGTATTTT. Translated: CATSGPRTSSTDTQYF.

Note on this clone: One end of the junction does not line up with germline, which may come from a read error. The sample contains more than one DNA sequence encoding this CDR3. J is TRBJ1-2 and V is TRBV12-5; 9 bases map to TRBD1. Per germline, CDR1 LGHNT and CDR2 FRNRAP. The CDR3 has 18 amino acids. CDR3 DNA sequence: TGTGCTAGTGGCTTGGTAATCGGCGGTACCCGGGACAGGGTGGGCTACACCTTC. Translation: CASGLVIGGTRDRVGYTF.

The rearrangement uses TRBV5-6 and TRBJ1-1; 7 nucleotides agree with TRBD1. Trimming at V came to 6 bases and at J to 8 bases, leaving 13 bases not matched to a gene. The germline V gene has CDR1 SGHDT and CDR2 YYEEEE. The CDR3 covers 14 residues. CDR3 DNA: TGTGCCAGCACCTACGTCGGCAGGGGGGAGGAAGCTTTCTTT. Protein: CASTYVGRGEEAFF.

V and J are TRBV19 and TRBJ1-6; a weak D match, TRBD1 (6 bases). The CDR3 length is 14 residues. Trimming removed 6 bases at V and 9 bases at J, with 15 bases between. CDR1 is LNHDA and CDR2 is SQIVND in the germline V gene (reference sequence). CDR3: CASRSGVSGSPLHF. CDR3 nucleotide sequence: TGTGCCAGTAGATCAGGGGTTTCGGGTTCACCCCTCCACTTT.

This clone has only one observation. The chain is built from TRBV5-1 and TRBJ1-1; 7 bases are a match to TRBD1. V was clipped by 0 bases and J by 6 bases; unmatched bases: 8. The CDR3 consists of 15 residues. Germline CDR1 and CDR2: SGHRS and YFSETQ. In nucleotides, the CDR3 is TGCGCCAGCAGCTTGGCCAACAAGGGGGCGGCTGAAGCTTTCTTT. Translated, it gives CASSLANKGAAEAFF.

The chain uses TRBV7-9 and TRBJ2-7, with 9 bases that match TRBD1. With V trimmed by 2 bases and J by 5 bases, 10 bases remained unmatched. This CDR3 contains 16 residues. The germline V gene encodes CDR1 SEHNR and CDR2 FQNEAQ (reference sequence). The CDR3 loop is CASSLTFGDRAHEQYF. CDR3 DNA sequence: TGTGCCAGCAGCTTAACCTTTGGGGACAGGGCCCACGAGCAGTACTTC.